Below, 4 T cell receptor beta chains from the same sample are listed, as sequenced in a study of T cells after yellow fever vaccination (dated by TCRdb to the late 2010s). This sample's treatment or condition label indicates: live attenuated yellow fever vaccine strain. The library was made by 5' RACE. The sample was run on an Illumina NovaSeq 6000. The raw public reads went through TCRdb reprocessing: fastp at Q25, MiXCR clone calling, in-frame beta chains kept. Every CDR3 protein is listed once, alongside the most common genes and DNA of its rows. The sample data list over 300,000 distinct CDR3 sequences, and 3.6% of these were observed just once. Jointly, the top ten make up around a quarter of the sample. The source material was PBMCs, sampled on the day of the yellow fever booster vaccination. These receptors all stem from a man younger than 35 who received the YFV17D yellow fever vaccine.

This clonotype appeared many times. The rearrangement uses TRBV18 and TRBJ1-5; D gene ambiguous. CDR1 KGHSH and CDR2 LQKENI come from the germline V gene. The length of the CDR3 is 15 residues. V lost 2 bases, J lost 3 bases, and 11 bases lay in between. CDR3 loop: CASSPLAVSNQPQHF. CDR3 DNA sequence: TGTGCCAGCTCACCATTGGCAGTATCCAATCAGCCCCAGCATTTT.

The V gene is TRBV7-8, the J gene TRBJ1-2; D unclear. Trimming left V 5 bases short and J 3 bases short, with 13 bases between. Germline lookup yields CDR1 SGHVS and CDR2 FQNEAQ. The CDR3 extends over 14 amino acids. CDR3: CASSATFNDYGYTF. In DNA, the CDR3 is TGTGCCAGCAGCGCCACCTTTAACGACTATGGCTACACCTTC.

J is TRBJ1-1 and V is TRBV3-1; 10 bases agree with TRBD1. The length of the CDR3 is 16 residues. From germline, CDR1 is LGHDT and CDR2 YNNKEL (reference sequence). The trim removed 1 base at V and 5 bases at J, leaving 7 bases unmatched. The DNA of the CDR3 is TGTGCCAGCAGCCAAGCCATCGGACAGGGGGTAACTGAAGCTTTCTTT. Translated: CASSQAIGQGVTEAFF.

Ten or more counts support this clonotype. The CDR3 here is CASSLGPSLGNSYEQYF. In nucleotides, the CDR3 is TGTGCCAGCAGCTTGGGCCCCTCCCTTGGGAACTCCTACGAGCAGTACTTC. The V and J genes are TRBV7-3 and TRBJ2-7, with D unclear. Looked up from germline, CDR1 is SGHTA and CDR2 is FQGTGA. V lost 3 bases, J lost 0 bases, and 18 bases lay in between. The CDR3 sequence is 17 residues long. Variable domain in full (rest from reference TRBV7-3 and TRBJ2-7): GAGVSQTPSNKVTEKGKYVELRCDPISGHTALYWYRQSLGQGPEFLIYFQGTGAADDSGLPNDRFFAVRPEGSVSTLKIQRTERGDSAVYLCASSLGPSLGNSYEQYFGPGTRLTVT.